The source of this T cell receptor (beta chain) is a study of Graves' ophthalmopathy and Graves' hyperthyroidism. Study context: Ophthalmopathy not arising within 18 months of follow-up defined hyperthyroidism as stable.

Using RNA transcripts, the TCR beta CDR3 regions were amplified. In the first round, RT-PCR was carried out with HTBI primers, and a multiplex PCR formed the second round. Each CDR3 protein is one row after TCRdb ran MiXCR on the multiplex PCR reads. Here the sample spans over a million distinct CDR3 sequences, approximately 35% being singletons. About this clonotype: What it recognizes is unknown.

Study findings and constraints: The 13-signature model separated ophthalmopathy from stable hyperthyroidism at 85% to 90% sensitivity and approximately 81% specificity. In blood appeared most of the expanded thyroid clonotypes whose frequency exceeded 0.001.

Participants with hyperthyroidism, aged 18 to 65, were newly diagnosed with under 2 months' duration. CDR3 length: 13 residues. With V trimmed by 6 bases and J by 6 bases, 6 bases remained unmatched. Germline values: CDR1 DFQATT, CDR2 SNEGSKA (reference sequence). This chain joins TRBV20-1 and TRBJ1-5, with 9 bases lining up with TRBD1. The sequence came from an adult man with Graves' hyperthyroidism. Material for sequencing was peripheral blood or thyroid tissue (not recorded which). The CDR3 reads CSAQDRGSQPQHF. The CDR3 bases are TGCAGTGCACAAGACAGGGGGAGTCAGCCCCAGCATTTT.